These T cell receptor beta chains were read from a single sample in a study of cytotoxic CD8 clonotypes in ibrutinib-treated CLL. The repertoire was sequenced with immunoSEQ multiplex PCR; TCRdb's copy has only in-frame clones and lacks some. This sample has approximately 91,000 clones, with 79% found just once. The material was PBMCs, obtained after 12 months of ibrutinib treatment. Receptor source: a human donor with chronic lymphocytic leukemia. The CDR3 runs from the conserved cysteine through the conserved F or W. A D gene is named only where the DNA matches it firmly. The listing skips clone size in some rows; elsewhere it reads once, few, many or a size class.

v_call	clone_size	j_call	d_call	cdr3_length	cdr3_aa	cdr3_nt
TRBV4-3	NA	TRBJ1-3	NA	17	CASSQDPAEYSGNTIYF	TGCGCCAGCAGCCAAGATCCAGCGGAGTACTCTGGAAACACCATATATTTT
TRBV27	NA	TRBJ1-1	TRBD1	15	CASSPQTGANTEAFF	TGTGCCAGCAGTCCCCAGACAGGGGCGAACACTGAAGCTTTCTTT
TRBV11-2	NA	TRBJ2-3	NA	18	CASSLRGMGAGSTDTQYF	TGTGCCAGCAGCTTACGTGGGATGGGGGCGGGGAGCACAGATACGCAGTATTTT
TRBV18	NA	TRBJ2-7	NA	14	CASSRDTNAYEQYF	TGTGCCAGCAGCCGGGACACCAACGCCTACGAGCAGTACTTC
TRBV5-1	NA	TRBJ1-2	NA	13	CASSFGGNYGYTF	TGCGCCAGCAGCTTTGGAGGGAACTATGGCTACACCTTC
TRBV7-2	NA	TRBJ1-2	NA	14	CASSPSGSYYGYTF	TGTGCCAGCAGCCCCTCAGGCAGCTACTATGGCTACACCTTC
TRBV15	NA	TRBJ1-4	TRBD1	14	CATSRTGVNEKLFF	TGTGCCACCAGCAGGACAGGGGTTAATGAAAAACTGTTTTTT
TRBV7-9	NA	TRBJ2-7	NA	16	CASTPPWSAGVGEQYF	TGTGCCAGCACCCCCCCCTGGTCCGCCGGCGTGGGGGAGCAGTACTTC
TRBV5-4	NA	TRBJ1-5	NA	13	CASSPGRGQPQHF	TGTGCCAGCAGCCCCGGCAGGGGTCAGCCCCAGCATTTT
TRBV25-1	NA	TRBJ2-3	TRBD2	16	CASSDGGRATTDTQYF	TGTGCCAGCAGTGATGGGGGGAGGGCAACCACAGATACGCAGTATTTT
TRBV7-9	NA	TRBJ2-3	NA	13	CASSTRPDGTQYF	TGTGCCAGCAGCACCCGTCCAGACGGGACGCAGTATTTT
TRBV7-6	NA	TRBJ1-1	NA	14	CASSLSLEGRGAFF	TGTGCCAGCAGCTTATCTCTGGAGGGCAGGGGAGCTTTCTTT
TRBV7-9	few	TRBJ2-2	NA	15	CASSPRATNTGELFF	TGTGCCAGCAGCCCCAGGGCCACGAACACCGGGGAGCTGTTTTTT
TRBV7-2	NA	TRBJ1-5	NA	15	CASSEGGLLNQPQHF	TGTGCCAGCAGCGAGGGAGGCCTCCTAAATCAGCCCCAGCATTTT
TRBV29-1	NA	TRBJ2-3	NA	14	CSVGVGGAADTQYF	TGCAGCGTTGGGGTCGGAGGGGCCGCAGATACGCAGTATTTT
TRBV9	few	TRBJ1-2	NA	15	CASSAPLPKFDGYTF	TGTGCCAGCAGCGCCCCCCTTCCGAAGTTCGATGGCTACACCTTC
TRBV6-6	NA	TRBJ1-2	NA	15	CASSYGSAKDYGYTF	TGTGCCAGCAGTTACGGCAGTGCGAAGGACTATGGCTACACCTTC
TRBV2	few	TRBJ2-2	NA	15	CASSEQGTDTGELFF	TGTGCCAGCAGTGAACAGGGAACTGACACCGGGGAGCTGTTTTTT
TRBV20-1	NA	TRBJ1-1	NA	10	CSAEQGRAFF	TGCAGTGCCGAACAGGGAAGAGCTTTCTTT
TRBV19	once	TRBJ1-4	NA	16	CASSIDPAATNEKLFF	TGTGCCAGTAGTATAGATCCGGCAGCAACTAATGAAAAACTGTTTTTT
TRBV6-6	NA	TRBJ2-7	NA	11	CAIGLGYEQYF	TGTGCCATCGGACTGGGCTACGAGCAGTACTTC
TRBV28	few	TRBJ2-3	TRBD2	15	CASSLGLARPDTQYF	TGTGCCAGCAGTTTGGGACTAGCCCGCCCAGATACGCAGTATTTT
TRBV27	NA	TRBJ1-5	NA	18	CASRPTWGATYSNQPQHF	TGTGCCAGCAGGCCGACGTGGGGGGCTACATATAGCAATCAGCCCCAGCATTTT
TRBV9	once	TRBJ1-1	TRBD1	14	CASSPRTGQTEAFF	TGTGCCAGCAGCCCCCGGACAGGGCAAACTGAAGCTTTCTTT
TRBV5-8	NA	TRBJ2-7	NA	12	CASSGSSYEQYF	TGTGCCAGCAGCGGGAGCTCCTACGAGCAGTACTTC
TRBV5-1	NA	TRBJ1-5	NA	13	CASSLGGWQPQHF	TGCGCCAGCAGCTTGGGAGGTTGGCAGCCCCAGCATTTT
TRBV4-2	NA	TRBJ2-7	NA	16	CASSQGPPGAGYEQYF	TGTGCCAGCAGCCAAGGCCCCCCCGGGGCGGGTTACGAGCAGTACTTC
TRBV7-9	NA	TRBJ1-1	TRBD1	15	CASSLEGGTGKVAFF	TGTGCCAGCAGCTTAGAGGGTGGGACAGGGAAGGTGGCTTTCTTT
TRBV7-9	NA	TRBJ2-1	NA	15	CASSPRGSEGNEQFF	TGTGCCAGCAGCCCGAGGGGGAGCGAGGGTAATGAGCAGTTCTTC
TRBV5-1	NA	TRBJ2-3	TRBD1	15	CASNPGTGGTDTQYF	TGCGCCAGCAACCCCGGGACAGGGGGGACAGATACGCAGTATTTT
TRBV7-2	NA	TRBJ1-2	NA	13	CASSPDINYGYTF	TGTGCCAGCAGCCCGGACATTAACTATGGCTACACCTTC
TRBV9	few	TRBJ2-3	NA	15	CASSVVGTSTDTQYF	TGTGCCAGCAGCGTAGTGGGGACTAGCACAGATACGCAGTATTTT
TRBV18	NA	TRBJ2-7	NA	14	CASSHRDTTYEQYF	TGTGCCAGCTCACACCGGGACACAACCTACGAGCAGTACTTC
TRBV19	many	TRBJ2-5	NA	13	CASSIGGLETQYF	TGTGCCAGTAGTATTGGGGGGTTGGAGACCCAGTACTTC
TRBV7-9	NA	TRBJ1-3	NA	11	CASSFVNTIYF	TGTGCCAGCAGCTTCGTAAACACCATATATTTT
TRBV10-3	NA	TRBJ2-1	TRBD2	17	CAISALLADSPGNEQFF	TGTGCCATCAGCGCCCTTCTAGCGGACTCTCCGGGGAATGAGCAGTTCTTC
TRBV5-4	NA	TRBJ2-1	NA	16	CASSEPGRTSYNEQFF	TGTGCCAGCAGCGAACCAGGAAGAACGTCCTACAATGAGCAGTTCTTC
TRBV7-6	NA	TRBJ1-1	TRBD1	15	CASSSVPGQGGKAFF	TGTGCCAGCAGCTCCGTCCCGGGACAGGGTGGGAAAGCTTTCTTT
TRBV7-2	NA	TRBJ1-1	NA	14	CASSPHPMNTEAFF	TGTGCCAGCAGCCCCCACCCGATGAACACTGAAGCTTTCTTT
TRBV6-5	few	TRBJ1-5	TRBD1	13	CASSPRGGSPQHF	TGTGCCAGCAGTCCCAGGGGGGGGTCGCCCCAGCATTTT
TRBV4-2	NA	TRBJ2-7	TRBD2	16	CASSQDRASGRWEQYF	TGTGCCAGCAGCCAAGATCGGGCTAGCGGGAGGTGGGAGCAGTACTTC
TRBV6-1	NA	TRBJ2-7	TRBD1	13	CASRQGALYEQYF	TGTGCCAGCAGACAGGGGGCCCTCTACGAGCAGTACTTC